This section outlines one T cell receptor (beta chain) sequence together with its context. Antigen: not known. Each donor supplied roughly 9.2 milliliters of peripheral blood. Through a sample-barcoded 5' primer and a J-beta primer mix, a second PCR was run for roughly 7 to 12 cycles. Each CDR3 protein is one row after TCRdb ran MiXCR on the 5' RACE reads. The table has approximately 820,000 distinct CDR3 sequences, 44% seen once. This sample was included in a study of blood T cells in healthy people across ages. Overall study: About one barcoded beta molecule per two T cells was the capture yield of template switching. The study's findings and limits: In long-lived donors, naive CD4+ cell counts and diversity exceeded those of aged donors.

CDR1 and CDR2 from the germline V gene are MDHEN and SYDVKM. Trimming removed 3 bases at V and 0 bases at J, with 12 bases between. CDR3 length equals 15 residues. This sequence joins TRBV28 and TRBJ2-7, with unresolved D. The TCR sequence derives from a man in his 60s in good health. Sample: blood. The CDR3 protein is CASSFIHTSSYEQYF. The CDR3 DNA reads as TGTGCCAGCAGTTTTATTCACACGAGCTCCTACGAGCAGTACTTC.